This is a list of T cell receptor beta chains from one sample in a study of Ad26.COV2.S vaccination and SARS-CoV-2 variants. Some clones are missing from TCRdb's copy, which holds only in-frame ones; the method was immunoSEQ multiplex PCR. The table lists some 350,000 clones, approximately 85% of them singletons. Here the sequenced sample was peripheral blood, taken in a trial of Ad26.COV2.S vaccine versus placebo. The origin of the receptors is a person between 18 and 65 years old who received the Ad26.COV2.S COVID-19 vaccine or a placebo. The CDR3 runs from the conserved cysteine through the conserved F or W. The order of the fields is clone size, D gene, V gene, J gene, CDR3 DNA, CDR3 protein. A D gene is named only where the DNA matches it firmly. Where a row states a size, it is once, few, many or the class of an expanded clone; other rows omit it.

>once|-|TRBV6-6|TRBJ2-7
TGTGCCAGCAGTTCCAATTCTAGGACACCTGGCGAGCAGTACTTC
CASSSNSRTPGEQYF
>-|-|TRBV24-1|TRBJ2-1
TGTGCCACCAGTGATTTGTACGGAGGAGGCGACAATGAGCAGTTCTTC
CATSDLYGGGDNEQFF
>-|-|TRBV24-1|TRBJ2-4
TGTGCCACCAGTGGCTCGAGGGGTCTAGCGAGAAACATTCAGTACTTC
CATSGSRGLARNIQYF
>-|TRBD2|TRBV5-1|TRBJ2-5
TGCGCCAGCCGACTAGCGGGGCAAGGGGTACAAGAGACCCAGTACTTC
CASRLAGQGVQETQYF
>-|TRBD1|TRBV19|TRBJ2-5
TGTGCCAGTAGTCCACGGACAGGGGGACACCAAGAGACCCAGTACTTC
CASSPRTGGHQETQYF
>-|TRBD1|TRBV28|TRBJ1-4
TGTGCCAGCAGGGGGACAGGGATATTAACTAATGAAAAACTGTTTTTT
CASRGTGILTNEKLFF
>-|-|TRBV27|TRBJ1-3
TGTGCCAGCAGTTTATCCTCGCCCCAGGTCCCGGGAAACACCATATATTTT
CASSLSSPQVPGNTIYF
>-|-|TRBV21-1|TRBJ2-7
TGTGCCAGCAGCAGACCGGGACAGGGGGCCTACGAGCAGTACTTC
CASSRPGQGAYEQYF
>-|-|TRBV7-8|TRBJ2-1
TGTGCCAGCAGCAGACCGGACGCCAGCTCCTACAATGAGCAGTTCTTC
CASSRPDASSYNEQFF
>-|-|TRBV12-5|TRBJ2-2
TGTGCTAGTGGTTTGGTAAACACCGGGGAGCTGTTTTTT
CASGLVNTGELFF
>few|-|TRBV5-6|TRBJ1-2
TGTGCCAGCAGCCGAAGACCGAGCGAGTGGGGTGGCTACACCTTC
CASSRRPSEWGGYTF
>-|TRBD1|TRBV5-1|TRBJ2-1
TGCGCCAGCAGCTTAGGACAGGCCGATGAGCAGTTCTTC
CASSLGQADEQFF
>-|TRBD2|TRBV13|TRBJ2-1
TGTGCCAGCAGCTTCCTAGCGGGGAGCTTAAATGAGCAGTTCTTC
CASSFLAGSLNEQFF
>-|-|TRBV5-5|TRBJ1-5
TGTGCCAGCAGCTTGAGGGGGGGATGGCAGCCCCAGCATTTT
CASSLRGGWQPQHF
>-|TRBD2|TRBV28|TRBJ2-3
TGTGCCAGCAGGGCGCCGGGAGGGCCTAGGTCGGATACGCAGTATTTT
CASRAPGGPRSDTQYF
>-|-|TRBV2|TRBJ2-1
TGTGCCAGCAGCGCCCCGGGGTCGAGCTCCTACAATGAGCAGTTCTTC
CASSAPGSSSYNEQFF
>once|-|TRBV6-2/TRBV6-3|TRBJ1-5
TGTGCCAGCAGCCGGTCAGGGGCAGGTCAGCCCCAGCATTTT
CASSRSGAGQPQHF
>-|TRBD1|TRBV24-1|TRBJ2-7
TGTGCCACCAGGGGACAGGGGTCCTACGAGCAGTACTTC
CATRGQGSYEQYF
>-|TRBD2|TRBV6-5|TRBJ2-1
TGTGCCAGCAGTTATAGGCTAGCGGACAATGAGCAGTTCTTC
CASSYRLADNEQFF
>-|-|TRBV29-1|TRBJ2-7
TGCAGCGCTATTATCCGGGACGGCTCTCGCGAGCAGTACTTC
CSAIIRDGSREQYF
>-|-|TRBV10-3|TRBJ2-1
TGTGCCATCCGGGACGGAAACAATGAGCAGTTCTTC
CAIRDGNNEQFF
>once|TRBD2|TRBV30|TRBJ2-1
TGTGCCTGGAGTAGGACTAGCGGGGTTTACAATGAGCAGTTCTTC
CAWSRTSGVYNEQFF
>-|-|TRBV9|TRBJ2-3
TGTGCCAGCAGCGTAGATGGGGTATTTACAGATACGCAGTATTTT
CASSVDGVFTDTQYF
>-|TRBD2|TRBV5-4|TRBJ2-3
TGTGCCAGCAGCTCCGGGACTAGCGGGAGACAGGGCACAGATACGCAGTATTTT
CASSSGTSGRQGTDTQYF
>few|TRBD2|TRBV9|TRBJ2-7
TGTGCCAGCAGCGTCGGGCTAGCGGGGGGTTCTGACGAGCAGTACTTC
CASSVGLAGGSDEQYF
>-|TRBD1|TRBV18|TRBJ1-1
TGTGCCAGCTCATACGACAGGGGGGGTGAAGCTTTCTTT
CASSYDRGGEAFF
>-|-|TRBV19|TRBJ1-5
TGTGCCAGTAGTAGGATAGAAGGTCAGCCCCAGCATTTT
CASSRIEGQPQHF